The 22 T cell receptor beta chains below were found in one sample sequenced in a study of OX40 agonist ivuxolimab in advanced cancers. Libraries were prepared by immunoSEQ multiplex PCR; TCRdb keeps only in-frame clonotypes and omits some of them. The sample carries 65,000 to 95,000 clones, 88% recorded once. The sample consisted of CD4+ or CD8+ T cells sorted from blood, taken in a trial of the OX40 agonist ivuxolimab. Receptors were obtained from an adult with an advanced solid tumor such as melanoma, head and neck, liver or kidney cancer.

The V call is TRBV5-1, the J call TRBJ1-4, with 9 bases identical to TRBD1. The germline V gene encodes CDR1 SGHRS and CDR2 YFSETQ. This CDR3 has 16 residues. The trim removed 4 bases at V and 5 bases at J, leaving 9 bases unmatched. This CDR3 reads CASSPGWDRENEKLFF. The CDR3 DNA sequence: TGCGCCAGCAGCCCCGGGTGGGACAGGGAAAATGAAAAACTGTTTTTT.

The V and J genes are TRBV5-4 and TRBJ1-2, with 10 bases matching TRBD1. The germline gives CDR1 SGHNT, CDR2 YYREEE (reference sequence). Trimming at V came to 3 bases and at J to 4 bases, leaving 3 bases not matched to a gene. The CDR3 is 14 residues long. The CDR3 here is CASSWRDRGYGYTF. The CDR3 coding sequence is TGTGCCAGCAGCTGGAGGGACAGGGGCTATGGCTACACCTTC.

This chain joins TRBV6-1 and TRBJ1-2, with D perhaps TRBD1 (5 bases). Trimming took 4 bases from V and 3 from J, leaving 21 bases between them. Germline values: CDR1 MNHNS, CDR2 SASEGT. The CDR3 consists of 17 residues. CDR3 coding DNA: TGTGCCAGCAGTGCCCCGGGACGTCGCCGCAGAGACTATGGCTACACCTTC. It specifies CASSAPGRRRRDYGYTF.

This chain joins TRBV4-1 and TRBJ1-2, with unresolved D. Germline V CDR1 and CDR2: MGHRA, YSYEKL. The CDR3 contains 13 residues. V was clipped by 3 bases and J by 6 bases, with 11 bases between them. The CDR3 loop reads CASSHDNGHGYTF. The CDR3, as DNA: TGCGCCAGCAGCCACGATAATGGACATGGCTACACCTTC.

V and J are TRBV7-2 and TRBJ2-2; D may be TRBD2 (5 bases). The CDR3 runs to 14 residues. Trimming left V 3 bases short and J 4 bases short, with 9 bases between. The V gene's germline CDR1 is SGHTA and CDR2 FQGNSA. The CDR3 coding sequence is TGTGCCAGCAGCTTGAGAGGGATCACCGGGGAGCTGTTTTTT. Encoded protein: CASSLRGITGELFF.

The chain has TRBV28 and TRBJ1-2; no clear D. The CDR3 has 11 amino acids. Germline values: CDR1 MDHEN, CDR2 SYDVKM. Trimming removed 3 bases from V and 6 bases from J, with 5 bases in between. The CDR3 bases are TGTGCCAGCAGTTTTTATCATGGCTACACCTTC. This gives the protein CASSFYHGYTF.

V usage is TRBV7-2 and J usage is TRBJ2-3, with a weak D call TRBD2 (5 bases). V was clipped by 1 base and J by 6 bases, with 8 bases between them. Germline V gene data show CDR1 as SGHTA and CDR2 as FQGNSA. The CDR3 sequence is 13 residues long. The CDR3 loop reads CASSLVPSDTQYF. CDR3 in DNA: TGTGCCAGCAGCTTAGTTCCTAGCGATACGCAGTATTTT.

This chain joins TRBV2 and TRBJ2-2; D may be TRBD1 or TRBD2 (5 bases each). CDR1 is SNHLY and CDR2 is FYNNEI in the germline V gene. The CDR3 sequence is 13 residues long. Trimming shortened V by 11 bases and J by 2 bases, and 12 bases separated the two germline ends. CDR3 bases: TGTGCCGGGGGAAAGGGAAACACCGGGGAGCTGTTTTTT. Amino acids: CAGGKGNTGELFF. Together with reference TRBV2 and TRBJ2-2, the CDR3 gives the full variable domain: EPEVTQTPSHQVTQMGQEVILRCVPISNHLYFYWYRQILGQKVEFLVSFYNNEISEKSEIFDDQFSVERPDGSNFTLKIRSTKLEDSAMYFCAGGKGNTGELFFGEGSRLTVL.

This chain joins TRBV25-1 and TRBJ1-3; no clear D gene. Germline V gene lookup returns CDR1 MGHDK and CDR2 SYGVNS. The CDR3 consists of 12 residues. V shed 2 bases and J shed 8 bases, with 7 bases lying between them. The DNA of the CDR3 is TGTGCCAGCAGTGAAGGTCGTGACACCATATATTTT. Translation gives CASSEGRDTIYF.

Note on this clone: One end of the junction varies from germline; a read error may be responsible. The chain uses TRBV11-2 and TRBJ1-3; the D gene is possibly TRBD1 (6 bases). The CDR3 covers 14 residues. Germline CDR1 SGHAT, CDR2 FQNNGV. The CDR3 sequence: CASSLVASPQGPNF. The CDR3 nucleotides are TGTGCCAGCAGCTTAGTGGCCTCCCCCCAGGGGCCCAATTTT.

This clone has a single count. The junction differs from germline at one of its ends, possibly a read error. V is TRBV7-7 and J is TRBJ1-3; D gene ambiguous. The CDR3 is 10 residues long. Germline assignment: CDR1 SSHAT and CDR2 FNYEAQ (reference sequence). CDR3 coding DNA: TGTGCTAGCAGCCCGCCCGGACCATATTTT. Encoded protein: CASSPPGPYF.

J is TRBJ2-6 and V is TRBV5-6; D remains ambiguous. V was shortened by 0 bases and J by 0 bases, with 4 bases between the two germline ends. Looked up from germline, CDR1 is SGHDT and CDR2 is YYEEEE. The CDR3 spans 15 residues. CDR3 nucleotide sequence: TGTGCCAGCAGCTTGGAGGGCTCTGGGGCCAACGTCCTGACTTTC. Translated, it gives CASSLEGSGANVLTF.

The V call is TRBV5-1, the J call TRBJ2-3; no definite D call. The CDR3 is 16 residues long. Germline V lookup: CDR1 SGHRS, CDR2 YFSETQ. V was trimmed by 4 bases and J by 0 bases, leaving 15 bases between them. The CDR3 here is CASSPLQVGSTDTQYF. The DNA for the CDR3 is TGCGCCAGCAGCCCCCTACAAGTGGGGAGCACAGATACGCAGTATTTT.

The V call is TRBV5-5, the J call TRBJ1-2; D perhaps matches TRBD1 (6 bases). The CDR3 consists of 16 residues. Trimming left V 1 base short and J 2 bases short, with 15 bases between. Germline V gene data show CDR1 as SGHKS and CDR2 as YYEKEE (reference sequence). The CDR3 loop reads CASSLYPGQTNYGYTF. CDR3 nucleotide sequence: TGTGCCAGCAGCTTGTATCCCGGACAGACCAACTATGGCTACACCTTC. Full variable domain (remainder filled in from reference TRBV5-5 and TRBJ1-2): DAGVTQSPTHLIKTRGQQVTLRCSPISGHKSVSWYQQVLGQGPQFIFQYYEKEERGRGNFPDRFSARQFPNYSSELNVNALLLGDSALYLCASSLYPGQTNYGYTFGSGTRLTVV.

The chain combines TRBV9 with TRBJ1-1; D is undetermined. Trimming stripped 4 bases from V and 1 base from J, with 11 bases between. Germline assignment: CDR1 SGDLS and CDR2 YYNGEE. This CDR3 is 14 amino acids long. CDR3 sequence: CASSPQTENTEAFF. CDR3 nucleotides: TGTGCCAGCAGCCCACAGACTGAGAACACTGAAGCTTTCTTT. The variable domain in full, completed from reference TRBV9 and TRBJ1-1, reads DSGVTQTPKHLITATGQRVTLRCSPRSGDLSVYWYQQSLDQGLQFLIQYYNGEERAKGNILERFSAQQFPDLHSELNLSSLELGDSALYFCASSPQTENTEAFFGQGTRLTVV.

This chain joins TRBV5-5 and TRBJ2-7; 8 bases fit TRBD2. This CDR3 contains 15 residues. The junction had 6 bases not matched to a gene; V was cut back by 0 bases and J by 4 bases. Germline CDR1 and CDR2: SGHKS and YYEKEE (reference sequence). CDR3 sequence (DNA): TGTGCCAGCAGCTTGGGCGGGGGGCGCGGGTACGAGCAGTACTTC. Amino acid sequence: CASSLGGGRGYEQYF.

J is TRBJ1-2 and V is TRBV7-3, with 8 bases aligning to TRBD1. Germline lookup yields CDR1 SGHTA and CDR2 FQGTGA. The CDR3 runs 13 residues. V was clipped by 2 bases and J by 8 bases; unmatched bases: 4. The CDR3 sequence: CASSLGQGAGYTF. The CDR3 DNA reads as TGTGCCAGCAGCTTAGGACAGGGTGCCGGCTACACCTTC. The variable domain in full, completed from reference TRBV7-3 and TRBJ1-2, reads GAGVSQTPSNKVTEKGKYVELRCDPISGHTALYWYRQSLGQGPEFLIYFQGTGAADDSGLPNDRFFAVRPEGSVSTLKIQRTERGDSAVYLCASSLGQGAGYTFGSGTRLTVV.

The J gene is TRBJ1-1, the V gene TRBV5-1; 7 bases align to TRBD1. Trimming removed 2 bases from V and 2 bases from J; junction bases left unmatched: 9. The CDR3 length is 16 residues. CDR1 is SGHRS and CDR2 is YFSETQ in the germline V gene. The CDR3 loop is CASSLHSEGGNTEAFF. In nucleotides, the CDR3 is TGCGCCAGCAGCTTACATTCCGAAGGGGGCAACACTGAAGCTTTCTTT.

V gene TRBV18 combines with J gene TRBJ1-5; D is perhaps TRBD1 (5 bases). The CDR3 is 15 residues long. The germline V and J ends were trimmed by 3 bases and 2 bases, with 11 bases remaining between them. CDR1 and CDR2 (germline): KGHSH, LQKENI. CDR3 region: CASSPVQGRNQPQHF. CDR3 in DNA: TGTGCCAGCTCACCTGTTCAGGGCCGCAATCAGCCCCAGCATTTT.

In the case of this clone: The same CDR3 is also encoded by other DNA sequences in this sample. This chain joins TRBV6-5 and TRBJ2-2; TRBD1 is a possible D gene (6 bases). V shed 4 bases and J shed 1 base, with 7 bases lying between them. CDR3 length: 14 residues. CDR1 and CDR2 from the germline V gene are MNHEY and SVGAGI. CDR3 sequence: CASSSTGNTGELFF. Here the CDR3 DNA reads TGTGCCAGCAGTTCGACAGGGAACACCGGGGAGCTGTTTTTT.

The chain employs TRBV5-1 and TRBJ2-5, with D possibly TRBD2 on 5 matching bases. Germline CDR1 reads SGHRS; CDR2 reads YFSETQ. V lost 2 bases and J lost 4, with 9 bases in between. CDR3 length: 13 residues. This chain's CDR3 is CASSLWAGETQYF. CDR3 DNA: TGCGCCAGCAGCTTATGGGCGGGAGAGACCCAGTACTTC.

V is TRBV10-2 and J is TRBJ2-1; D possibly matches TRBD1 or TRBD2 (5 bases each). Germline loops: CDR1 WSHSY, CDR2 SAAADI. The CDR3 contains 11 residues. Trimming shortened V by 9 bases and J by 8 bases, and 11 bases separated the two germline ends. CDR3 residues: CASSSGHEQFF. In nucleotides, the CDR3 is TGCGCCAGTTCGTCGGGGCATGAGCAGTTCTTC.